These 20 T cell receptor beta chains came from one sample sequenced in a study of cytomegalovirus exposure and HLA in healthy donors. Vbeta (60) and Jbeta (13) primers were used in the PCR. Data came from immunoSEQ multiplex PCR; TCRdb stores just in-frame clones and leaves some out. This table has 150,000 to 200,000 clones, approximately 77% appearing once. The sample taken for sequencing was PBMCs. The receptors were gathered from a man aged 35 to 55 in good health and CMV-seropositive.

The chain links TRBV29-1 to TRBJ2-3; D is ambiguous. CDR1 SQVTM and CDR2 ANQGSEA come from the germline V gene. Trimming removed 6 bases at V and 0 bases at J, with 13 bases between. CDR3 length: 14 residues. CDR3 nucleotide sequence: TGCAGCGTGGGTACCGGGTCCAGCACAGATACGCAGTATTTT. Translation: CSVGTGSSTDTQYF.

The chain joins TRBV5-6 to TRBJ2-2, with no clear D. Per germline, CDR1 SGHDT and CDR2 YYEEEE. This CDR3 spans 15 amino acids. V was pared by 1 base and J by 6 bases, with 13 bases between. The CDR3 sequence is CASSLNPGSPGELFF. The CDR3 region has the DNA TGTGCCAGCAGCTTGAACCCGGGTTCCCCCGGGGAGCTGTTTTTT.

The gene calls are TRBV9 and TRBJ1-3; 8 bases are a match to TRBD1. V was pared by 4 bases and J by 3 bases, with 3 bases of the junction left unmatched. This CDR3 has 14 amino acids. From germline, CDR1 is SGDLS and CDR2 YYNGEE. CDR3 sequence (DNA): TGTGCCAGCAGCTTGGACAGGGTTGGAAACACCATATATTTT. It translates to CASSLDRVGNTIYF.

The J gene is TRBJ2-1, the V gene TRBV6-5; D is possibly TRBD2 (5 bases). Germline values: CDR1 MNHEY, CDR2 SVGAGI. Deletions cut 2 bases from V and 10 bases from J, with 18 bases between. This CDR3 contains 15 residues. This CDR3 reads CASSYGLANPREQFF. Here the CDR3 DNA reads TGTGCCAGCAGTTACGGGCTAGCCAACCCCAGGGAGCAGTTCTTC.

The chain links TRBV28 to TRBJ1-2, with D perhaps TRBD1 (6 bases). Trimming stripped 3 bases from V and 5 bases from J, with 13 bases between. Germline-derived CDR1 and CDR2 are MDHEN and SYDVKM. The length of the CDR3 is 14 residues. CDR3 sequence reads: CASSLTDSRYGYTF. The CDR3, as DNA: TGTGCCAGCAGTTTGACGGACAGTCGGTATGGCTACACCTTC.

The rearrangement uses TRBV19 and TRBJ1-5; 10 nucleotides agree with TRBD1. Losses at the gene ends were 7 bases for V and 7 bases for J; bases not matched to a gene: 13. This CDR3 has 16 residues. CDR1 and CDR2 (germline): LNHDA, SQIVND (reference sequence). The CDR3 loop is CASTSRGDRGNQPQHF. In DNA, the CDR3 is TGTGCCAGTACCTCCCGGGGGGACAGGGGAAACCAGCCCCAGCATTTT.

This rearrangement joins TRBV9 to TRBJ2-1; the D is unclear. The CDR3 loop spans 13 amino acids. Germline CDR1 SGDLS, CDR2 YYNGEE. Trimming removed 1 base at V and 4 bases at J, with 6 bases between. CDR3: CASSVSVYNEQFF. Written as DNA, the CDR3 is TGTGCCAGCAGCGTATCGGTATACAATGAGCAGTTCTTC.

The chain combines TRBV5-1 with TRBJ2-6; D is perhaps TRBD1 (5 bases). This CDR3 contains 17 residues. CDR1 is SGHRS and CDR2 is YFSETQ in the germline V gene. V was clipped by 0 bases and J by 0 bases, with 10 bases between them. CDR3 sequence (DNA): TGCGCCAGCAGCTTGGGGGGCTTTAGCTCTGGGGCCAACGTCCTGACTTTC. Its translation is CASSLGGFSSGANVLTF.

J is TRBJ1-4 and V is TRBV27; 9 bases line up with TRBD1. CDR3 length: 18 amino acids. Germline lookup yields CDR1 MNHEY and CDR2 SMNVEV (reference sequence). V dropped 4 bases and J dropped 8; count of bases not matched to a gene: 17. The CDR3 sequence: CASSWVPRRQGVGEKLFF. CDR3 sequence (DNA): TGTGCCAGCAGTTGGGTACCCCGGAGACAGGGGGTGGGGGAAAAACTGTTTTTT.

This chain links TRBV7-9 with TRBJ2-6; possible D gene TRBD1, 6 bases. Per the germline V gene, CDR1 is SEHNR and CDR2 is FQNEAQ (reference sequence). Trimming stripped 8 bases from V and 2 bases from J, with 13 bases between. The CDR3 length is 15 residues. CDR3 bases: TGTGCCAGCTCTATACAGGGAGCTGGGGCCAACGTCCTGACTTTC. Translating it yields CASSIQGAGANVLTF.

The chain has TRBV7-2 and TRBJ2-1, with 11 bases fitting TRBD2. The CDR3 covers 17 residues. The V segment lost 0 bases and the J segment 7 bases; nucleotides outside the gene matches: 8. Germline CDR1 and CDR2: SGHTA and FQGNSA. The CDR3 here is CASSLAGLAGGQNEQFF. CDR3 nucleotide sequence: TGTGCCAGCAGCTTAGCGGGGCTAGCGGGGGGCCAGAATGAGCAGTTCTTC.

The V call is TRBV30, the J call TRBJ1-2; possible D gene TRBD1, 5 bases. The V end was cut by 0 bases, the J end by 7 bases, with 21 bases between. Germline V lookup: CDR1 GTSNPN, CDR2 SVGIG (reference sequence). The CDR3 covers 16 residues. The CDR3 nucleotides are TGTGCCTGGAGTGTACTAGGTAGCGGAGGGGATGGTGGCTACACCTTC. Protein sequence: CAWSVLGSGGDGGYTF.

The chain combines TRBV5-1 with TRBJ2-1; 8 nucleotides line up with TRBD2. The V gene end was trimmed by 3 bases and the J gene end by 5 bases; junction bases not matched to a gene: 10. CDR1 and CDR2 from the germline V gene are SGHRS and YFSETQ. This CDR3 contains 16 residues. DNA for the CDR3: TGCGCCAGCAGCTCGGGGGGGAGCGGGGTCCACAATGAGCAGTTCTTC. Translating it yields CASSSGGSGVHNEQFF.

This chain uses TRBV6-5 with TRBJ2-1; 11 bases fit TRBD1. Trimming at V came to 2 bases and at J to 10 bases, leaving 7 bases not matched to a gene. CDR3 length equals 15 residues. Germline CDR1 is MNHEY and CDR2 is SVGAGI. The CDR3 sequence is CASSYDGQGAREQFF. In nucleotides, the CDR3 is TGTGCCAGCAGTTACGATGGACAGGGGGCACGGGAGCAGTTCTTC.

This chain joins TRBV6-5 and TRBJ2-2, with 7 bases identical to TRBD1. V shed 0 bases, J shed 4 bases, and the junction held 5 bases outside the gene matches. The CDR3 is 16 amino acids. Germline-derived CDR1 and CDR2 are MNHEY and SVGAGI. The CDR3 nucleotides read TGTGCCAGCAGTTACTCGGGGGACAGCATCACCGGGGAGCTGTTTTTT. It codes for CASSYSGDSITGELFF.

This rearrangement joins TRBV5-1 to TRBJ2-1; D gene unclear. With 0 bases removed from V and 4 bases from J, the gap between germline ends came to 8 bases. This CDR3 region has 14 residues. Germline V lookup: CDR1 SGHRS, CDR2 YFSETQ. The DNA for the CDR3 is TGCGCCAGCAGCTTGGGTGAGGCGTACAATGAGCAGTTCTTC. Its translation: CASSLGEAYNEQFF.

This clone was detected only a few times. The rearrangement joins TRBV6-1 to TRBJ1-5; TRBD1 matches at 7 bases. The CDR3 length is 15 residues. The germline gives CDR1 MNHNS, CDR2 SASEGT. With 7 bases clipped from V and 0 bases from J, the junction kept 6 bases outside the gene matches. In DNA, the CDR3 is TGTGCCAGCACCTACGGGACAGATAGCAATCAGCCCCAGCATTTT. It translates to CASTYGTDSNQPQHF.

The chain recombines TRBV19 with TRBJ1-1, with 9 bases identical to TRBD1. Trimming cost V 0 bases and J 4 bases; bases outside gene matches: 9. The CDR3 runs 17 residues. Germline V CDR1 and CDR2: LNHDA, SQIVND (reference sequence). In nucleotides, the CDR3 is TGTGCCAGTAGTATAGATCTTCGGGACAGGGTTGGCACTGAAGCTTTCTTT. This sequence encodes CASSIDLRDRVGTEAFF.

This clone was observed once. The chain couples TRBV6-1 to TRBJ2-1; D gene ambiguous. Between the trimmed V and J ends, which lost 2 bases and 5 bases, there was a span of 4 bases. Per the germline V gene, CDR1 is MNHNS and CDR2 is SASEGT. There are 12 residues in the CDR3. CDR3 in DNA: TGTGCCAGCAGTGAACTAAACAATGAGCAGTTCTTC. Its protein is CASSELNNEQFF.

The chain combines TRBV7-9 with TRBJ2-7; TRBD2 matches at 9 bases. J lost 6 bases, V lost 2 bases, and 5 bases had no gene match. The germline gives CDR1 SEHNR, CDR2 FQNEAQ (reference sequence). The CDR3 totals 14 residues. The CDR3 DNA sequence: TGTGCCAGCAGCTTACTAGCGGGGAGGCGCGAGCAGTACTTC. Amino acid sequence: CASSLLAGRREQYF.